Below, one T cell receptor beta chain is given with its context. This clonotype appeared many times. Its specific antigen is unknown. The record has no base qualities; no much larger clone is one base away. The data are from a study of CD8+CD57+ T cells in acquired aplastic anemia (dated by TCRdb to 2017 to 2018). Turning to the overall study: A mean of approximately 3 ug of DNA, ranging from roughly 0.18 to 30 ug, was extracted from sorted CD4+ and CD8+ cells. CD8+CD57+ expansion was defined as frequency above the mean frequency observed in healthy subjects. Overall results and qualifications from the work: Between patients and healthy controls, no significant difference in CD8+ Simpson's diversity was found (P=0.060). Although 25 to 30 CD8+ CDR3 sequences were shared by patients and controls, these sequences appeared highly expressed in patients and within the immunodominant clones of patients.

Expansion of CD8+CD57+ cells had been shown by flow cytometry in the patients chosen for sequencing. All patients had severe acquired aplastic anemia diagnosed by International Study of Aplastic Anemia and Agranulocytosis and Camitta criteria. At the time blood was sampled, none of the patients had received any therapy. In the study, sorted CD4+ and CD8+ blood T cells from patients with severe aplastic anemia and from healthy subjects underwent deep sequencing of TCR repertoires. In the USA, patient enrollment took place under clinicaltrials.gov protocols 00001620, 01623167, 00001397, 00071045, 00081523 and 00961064. Ficoll-Paque density gradient centrifugation was used to isolate peripheral blood mononuclear cells. CD4+ and CD8+ T cells were sorted by FACS or magnetic beads before DNA extraction. V is shortened by 0 bases, J by 9 bases, and the region joining them spans 4 bases. Taken from the germline V gene, the CDR1 and CDR2 loops are SGHRS and YFSETQ. Spanning cysteine to phenylalanine, the CDR3 consists of 12 amino acids. Just the 36-base CDR3 DNA is kept, in frame starting at base 1.

TCR beta VDJ combination and CDR3 sequence profiling used genomic DNA as the template. TCR repertoire sequencing was run on an Illumina HiSeq 2000. Per the authors' processing: TRBV/TRBJ rearrangement plots, CDR3 size and DJ length profiles, and Simpson's diversity index were used to evaluate the repertoires. The immunodominant clone was defined as the most abundant DNA sequence in deep sequencing data. CDR3 amino acid sequences were screened for sharing across subjects and compared with published repertoires and the VDJdb database. TCRdb reprocessing: public reads trimmed at Q25 with fastp, clones called with MiXCR, in-frame beta chains kept. Rows are unified per CDR3 protein, each entry keeping the most common DNA and genes. The V and J calls reflect TCRdb's pipeline rather than the authors' work. The sample has around 200,000 distinct CDR3 sequences on record, about half of them singletons. Of the sample, 1.8% falls within the top ten clones.

The sample taken for sequencing was sorted CD4+, CD8+, or CD8+CD57+ T cells (not recorded which) from PBMCs. The V gene is TRBV5-1 and the J gene is TRBJ1-6, with no confident D gene call. The clonotype comes from a human donor with aplastic anemia. The DNA sequence is as follows: TGCGCCAGCAGCTTGGATGGTTCACCCCTCCACTTT. This is translated as CASSLDGSPLHF.